These 12 T cell receptor beta chains originate from one sample sequenced in a study of Tregs in tolerant kidney transplant recipients. Sequencing was performed with immunoSEQ multiplex PCR; in TCRdb, only in-frame clones are kept and a portion is missing. The sample has about 240,000 clones, about 80% seen once. The sequencing sample was made of CD4+ T cells from blood. Source of these receptors: a human donor in good health.

J is TRBJ2-7 and V is TRBV7-9; D may be TRBD2 (5 bases). In germline, CDR1 is SEHNR, CDR2 FQNEAQ (reference sequence). The ends were cut back, 5 bases at V and 3 bases at J, with 20 bases in the middle. The CDR3 has 16 residues. The DNA for the CDR3 is TGTGCCAGCAGCACGCGAGCAAGGGCGGGTAACTACGAGCAGTACTTC. Translated, it gives CASSTRARAGNYEQYF. The entire variable domain, with the rest obtained from reference TRBV7-9 and TRBJ2-7, is as follows: DTGVSQNPRHKITKRGQNVTFRCDPISEHNRLYWYRQTLGQGPEFLTYFQNEAQLEKSRLLSDRFSAERPKGSFSTLEIQRTEQGDSAMYLCASSTRARAGNYEQYFGPGTRLTVT.

The chain recombines TRBV6-5 with TRBJ1-1; no reliable D call. This CDR3 comprises 14 residues. Trimming removed 5 bases from V and 1 base from J, with 11 bases in between. Looked up from germline, CDR1 is MNHEY and CDR2 is SVGAGI. The CDR3 sequence: CASSDLRQNTEAFF. The CDR3 DNA follows: TGTGCCAGCAGTGACCTAAGACAGAACACTGAAGCTTTCTTT.

This rearrangement joins TRBV5-1 to TRBJ2-1; TRBD1 matches 9 bases. Germline lookup yields CDR1 SGHRS and CDR2 YFSETQ. There are 14 residues in the CDR3. V trimming: 4 bases; J trimming: 9 bases; junction bases outside the gene matches: 8. As DNA, the CDR3 is TGCGCCAGCAGCGGGGGGACAGGGCTGGGTGAGCAGTTCTTC. It yields the protein CASSGGTGLGEQFF.

The chain recombines TRBV30 with TRBJ2-3; D is perhaps TRBD1 (5 bases). Per the germline V gene, CDR1 is GTSNPN and CDR2 is SVGIG (reference sequence). With 1 base removed from V and 7 bases from J, the gap between germline ends came to 6 bases. This CDR3 is 11 amino acids long. DNA for the CDR3: TGTGCCTGGAGTGGGGGCCATACGCAGTATTTT. Its protein product is CAWSGGHTQYF.

V and J are TRBV25-1 and TRBJ2-5, with D possibly being TRBD1 (6 bases). The end of the DNA is better explained by TRBJ2-7, so the J call may be wrong. There are 13 residues in the CDR3. Germline V gene data show CDR1 as MGHDK and CDR2 as SYGVNS. CDR3 bases: TGTGCCAGCAGTGGACGGACAGCCTCCGAGCAGTACTTC. This codes for CASSGRTASEQYF.

This clone was observed a few times. The chain employs TRBV6-1 and TRBJ1-4; no firm D call. The CDR3 sequence is 14 residues long. V gave up 2 bases and J gave up 3 bases, with 7 bases separating them. Germline CDR1 and CDR2: MNHNS and SASEGT. CDR3 sequence reads: CASSESRANEKLFF. The CDR3, as DNA: TGTGCCAGCAGTGAAAGTAGGGCTAATGAAAAACTGTTTTTT.

This clone was seen more than once but under ten times. The chain combines TRBV5-1 with TRBJ1-1; maybe TRBD1 (6 bases). CDR3 length: 13 amino acids. From germline, CDR1 is SGHRS and CDR2 YFSETQ. Trimming shortened V by 5 bases and J by 2 bases, and 10 bases separated the two germline ends. Written as DNA, the CDR3 is TGCGCCAGCAGAAAGGACAGCAACACTGAAGCTTTCTTT. It specifies CASRKDSNTEAFF.

The rearrangement joins TRBV20-1 to TRBJ2-5, with a tentative D call TRBD1 (5 bases). This CDR3 region has 10 residues. CDR1 and CDR2 (germline): DFQATT, SNEGSKA (reference sequence). The germline V and J ends were trimmed by 6 bases and 7 bases, with 9 bases remaining between them. The CDR3 loop is CSAWQGTQYF. The CDR3 nucleotides read TGCAGTGCCTGGCAGGGGACCCAGTACTTC.

The chain carries TRBV7-9 and TRBJ1-5; D call uncertain. Between the trimmed V and J ends, which lost 8 bases and 0 bases, there was a span of 11 bases. Germline-derived CDR1 and CDR2 are SEHNR and FQNEAQ (reference sequence). The CDR3 spans 14 residues. The CDR3 loop is CASPGYYSNQPQHF. For the CDR3, the DNA is TGTGCCAGCCCCGGGTATTATAGCAATCAGCCCCAGCATTTT.

In DNA, the CDR3 is TGCGCCAGCAGCCTCTGGACAGGGGTTGGAGGGTACGAGCAGTACTTC. This codes for CASSLWTGVGGYEQYF. The genes are TRBV4-1 and TRBJ2-7; 9 nucleotides match TRBD1. Germline CDR1 reads MGHRA; CDR2 reads YSYEKL. Trimming took 4 bases from V and 4 from J; bases not matched to a gene: 11. The CDR3 spans 16 residues.

The table lists this clone with a few counts. The chain combines TRBV4-1 with TRBJ1-2, with 7 positions matching TRBD1. Germline CDR1 MGHRA, CDR2 YSYEKL. Trimming took 1 base from V and 7 from J; bases not matched to a gene: 12. The CDR3 sequence is 16 residues long. In DNA form, the CDR3 reads TGCGCCAGCAGCCAAGTTAAGACAGGGATCTATGTTGGCTACACCTTC. It codes for CASSQVKTGIYVGYTF.

V usage is TRBV5-1 and J usage is TRBJ2-4; TRBD2 aligns across 12 bases. The J segment lost 3 bases and the V segment lost 0 bases, leaving 7 bases of the junction unmatched. Germline V gene sequence: CDR1 SGHRS, CDR2 YFSETQ. There are 18 residues in the CDR3. The DNA for the CDR3 is TGCGCCAGCAGCTTGGCCACTACTAGCGGGGGGTACAAAAACATTCAGTACTTC. This sequence encodes CASSLATTSGGYKNIQYF.